The table lists the clone carrying this TCR beta chain with a count of one. Its antigen remains unidentified. This entry belongs to a study of radiotherapy plus CTLA-4 blockade in lung cancer. Findings and caveats of the study: It was early blood T cell clone dynamics, with interferon-beta, that reportedly best predicted response. The study found tumor-derived TCR clones expanded in blood after radiotherapy plus ipilimumab.

Generated by immunoSEQ multiplex PCR, the TCRdb table keeps only in-frame clones and is missing some. The sample carries about 38,000 clones, about three quarters recorded once. Germline V gene lookup returns CDR1 MDHEN and CDR2 SYDVKM. Trimming removed 4 bases at V and 4 bases at J, with 13 bases between. This CDR3 has 14 residues. Chemo-refractory metastatic non-small-cell lung cancer patients were treated with focal radiation plus CTLA-4 blockade with ipilimumab. The input for sequencing was peripheral blood, taken from a patient treated with radiotherapy plus ipilimumab. The origin of this receptor is a human donor with non-small cell lung cancer who had stable disease on radiotherapy plus ipilimumab. The rearrangement uses TRBV28 and TRBJ1-2; D is uncertain. CDR3 bases: TGTGCCAGCAGTTCGGGCCCACGGGGCTATGGCTACACCTTC. This encodes CASSSGPRGYGYTF.